These 5 T cell receptor beta chains were sequenced from one sample in a study of blood T cell repertoires in COVID-19. Only in-frame clones appear in the TCRdb table, and some are missing; sequencing was by immunoSEQ multiplex PCR. The sample has 310,000 or so clones, 80% to 90% seen once. Sequencing input: peripheral blood. The receptors come from a man aged 25-45 years with COVID-19, enrolled during active disease.

V usage is TRBV27 and J usage is TRBJ2-1; TRBD1 aligns across 8 bases. This CDR3 contains 15 residues. With 5 bases clipped from V and 0 bases from J, the junction kept 3 bases outside the gene matches. The germline V gene encodes CDR1 MNHEY and CDR2 SMNVEV (reference sequence). CDR3 amino acids: CASSRDRNSYNEQFF. The CDR3 DNA sequence: TGTGCCAGCAGTAGGGACAGGAACTCCTACAATGAGCAGTTCTTC.

V usage is TRBV7-2 and J usage is TRBJ1-3; D remains unclear. V lost 5 bases and J lost 0, with 17 bases in between. CDR3 length: 17 residues. Looked up from germline, CDR1 is SGHTA and CDR2 is FQGNSA. CDR3 in amino acids: CASSPRMGHNSGNTIYF. The CDR3 DNA sequence: TGTGCCAGCAGCCCCAGGATGGGTCATAACTCTGGAAACACCATATATTTT.

The CDR3 DNA is TGTGCCAGCAGCTTCGGAGGGGTTTCTGGAAACACCATATATTTT. This encodes CASSFGGVSGNTIYF. The chain recombines TRBV9 with TRBJ1-3; maybe TRBD1 (5 bases). CDR1 SGDLS and CDR2 YYNGEE come from the germline V gene. This CDR3 comprises 15 residues. V was pared by 4 bases and J by 1 base, with 12 bases between.

CDR3 region: CATQPERISGNTIYF. In DNA form, the CDR3 reads TGTGCCACCCAACCGGAGAGGATTTCTGGAAACACCATATATTTT. The genes are TRBV10-3 and TRBJ1-3; D unresolved. Germline V CDR1 and CDR2: ENHRY, SYGVKD. Trimming took off 10 bases at V and 1 base at J, with 17 bases between the two ends. This CDR3 region has 15 residues.

The chain joins TRBV7-2 to TRBJ2-7; tentatively, D is TRBD2 (5 bases). Germline CDR1 is SGHTA and CDR2 is FQGNSA. Between the trimmed V and J ends, which lost 3 bases and 2 bases, there was a span of 14 bases. The CDR3 extends over 15 amino acids. CDR3 loop: CASSLRGGSAYEQYF. DNA of the CDR3: TGTGCCAGCAGCTTGCGAGGAGGATCAGCCTACGAGCAGTACTTC.